Listed here are 4 T cell receptor beta chains from one sample, sequenced in a study of shared clonotypes between healthy human individuals. Sequencing was performed with immunoSEQ multiplex PCR; in TCRdb, only in-frame clones are kept and a portion is missing. Of 2 million to 2.5 million clones listed, nearly 97% are singletons. Sequenced sample: naive CD4+ T cells sorted from blood. Regarding subset: CD45RA+ positively selected. The receptors originated from a man aged 18 to 29 in good health.

This sequence joins TRBV5-1 and TRBJ2-3, with TRBD2 matching over 9 bases. The CDR3 totals 15 residues. Unmatched junction bases numbered 5, after V lost 1 base and J lost 5 bases. The germline CDR1 and CDR2 sequences are SGHRS and YFSETQ. As DNA, the CDR3 is TGCGCCAGCAGCTTGCAGCGGGGGGCGGGAGATACGCAGTATTTT. Protein product: CASSLQRGAGDTQYF.

The chain uses TRBV5-1 and TRBJ1-6; no reliable D call. CDR1 is SGHRS and CDR2 is YFSETQ in the germline V gene. Trimming pared 3 bases from V and 5 bases from J, leaving 9 bases between. The CDR3 is made up of 14 amino acids. The CDR3 sequence is CASSYSRDNSPLHF. The CDR3 DNA follows: TGCGCCAGCAGCTACAGCCGAGATAATTCACCCCTCCACTTT.

The rearrangement joins TRBV5-5 to TRBJ2-7; 7 nucleotides match TRBD2. This CDR3 comprises 13 residues. The germline V gene has CDR1 SGHKS and CDR2 YYEKEE (reference sequence). The ends lost 7 bases at V and 5 bases at J; junction bases unmatched: 9. In DNA, the CDR3 is TGTGCCAGCCCCACGGGACTATCCGACGAGCAGTACTTC. Protein sequence: CASPTGLSDEQYF.

This chain joins TRBV12-5 and TRBJ1-1; D is possibly TRBD1 (6 bases). Germline CDR1 LGHNT, CDR2 FRNRAP. CDR3 size: 13 residues. Trimming left V 4 bases short and J 3 bases short, with 9 bases between. CDR3: CASGSGADTEAFF. CDR3 sequence (DNA): TGTGCTAGTGGTTCGGGGGCGGACACTGAAGCTTTCTTT.